This passage covers 22 T cell receptor beta chains from one sample sequenced in a study of CD8 T cells in Susac syndrome (dated by TCRdb to about 2019). Receptor amplification or capture employed the immunoSEQ multiplex PCR assay. RNA was extracted using the RNeasy kit, and roughly 0.5 to 1 microgram was reverse transcribed with random hexamers. Through fastp at Q25 and MiXCR, TCRdb rebuilt clones from the public reads, retaining in-frame beta chains. Every entry covers one CDR3 protein and lists the most common genes and DNA from its rows. The sample includes a few hundred thousand distinct CDR3 sequences, with roughly 85% observed a single time. The top ten constitute 0.21% of the sample. Sequencing was carried out using CD8+ T cells from PBMCs. The receptors here all came from a human donor with multiple sclerosis.

The V and J genes are TRBV15 and TRBJ1-2; 10 bases align to TRBD1. The trim removed 3 bases at V and 5 bases at J, leaving 12 bases unmatched. Germline lookup yields CDR1 LNHNV and CDR2 YYDKDF (reference sequence). This CDR3 spans 17 amino acids. DNA of the CDR3: TGTGCCACCAGCAGTGAATTGACAGGGGGCTTGAAGTATGGCTACACCTTC. Translating it yields CATSSELTGGLKYGYTF.

The chain uses TRBV4-2 and TRBJ1-2; D gene uncertain. Trimming took 4 bases from V and 7 from J, leaving 13 bases between them. The CDR3 is 13 residues long. Germline CDR1 LGHNA, CDR2 YNFKEQ. The CDR3 region is CASSPTLEVGYTF. CDR3 sequence (DNA): TGTGCCAGCAGCCCGACCTTAGAAGTTGGCTACACCTTC.

The J gene is TRBJ2-1, the V gene TRBV27; 9 bases align to TRBD2. V gave up 2 bases and J gave up 0 bases; unmatched junction bases: 20. Germline assignment: CDR1 MNHEY and CDR2 SMNVEV (reference sequence). CDR3 length: 22 residues. CDR3 sequence (DNA): TGTGCCAGCAGTTTAAAGGGCCCGGGTATAGCGGGGGCCCGAAGCTCCTACAATGAGCAGTTCTTC. Amino acids: CASSLKGPGIAGARSSYNEQFF.

The DNA for the CDR3 is TGTGCCAGCAGTTGGGGCGCCGGGACCCAGTACTTC. Amino acids: CASSWGAGTQYF. This chain uses TRBV27 with TRBJ2-5; a weak D match, TRBD1 (5 bases). Germline V gene lookup returns CDR1 MNHEY and CDR2 SMNVEV (reference sequence). The V gene lost 4 bases and the J gene lost 7 bases, with 10 bases spanning the gap. CDR3 size: 12 residues.

V gene TRBV27 combines with J gene TRBJ1-1; D perhaps matches TRBD1 (6 bases). Trimming left V 1 base short and J 6 bases short, with 12 bases between. The CDR3 is 14 amino acids. Germline V gives CDR1 MNHEY, CDR2 SMNVEV (reference sequence). CDR3 coding DNA: TGTGCCAGCAGTTTATTAGGCAGGGGATCTGAAGCTTTCTTT. Amino acid sequence: CASSLLGRGSEAFF.

The chain uses TRBV30 and TRBJ2-2, with TRBD2 matching over 9 bases. Trimming removed 2 bases from V and 6 bases from J; junction bases left unmatched: 7. Germline CDR1 is GTSNPN and CDR2 is SVGIG (reference sequence). The CDR3 is 15 amino acids. CDR3 nucleotides: TGTGCCTGGAGTAGACTAGCGGATATGGCCGGGGAGCTGTTTTTT. Its protein product is CAWSRLADMAGELFF.

This chain joins TRBV27 and TRBJ2-7; 8 bases align to TRBD1. The CDR3 totals 14 residues. Trimming took 10 bases from V and 0 from J; bases not matched to a gene: 8. From germline, CDR1 is MNHEY and CDR2 SMNVEV (reference sequence). The CDR3 DNA sequence: TGTGCCACCGCCGGACAGGGACTCTCCTACGAGCAGTACTTC. Translating gives CATAGQGLSYEQYF.

The rearrangement uses TRBV28 and TRBJ2-1; D might be TRBD1 (5 bases). The CDR3 contains 16 residues. The V end lost 5 bases, the J end lost 0 bases, and 14 bases lay between the germline ends. In germline, CDR1 is MDHEN, CDR2 SYDVKM. The CDR3 reads CASSLQAYSSYNEQFF. CDR3 nucleotide sequence: TGTGCCAGCAGTCTACAGGCATACAGCTCCTACAATGAGCAGTTCTTC.

The V and J genes are TRBV12-3 or TRBV12-4 and TRBJ1-2; D remains ambiguous. Trimming pared 3 bases from V and 8 bases from J, leaving 16 bases between. This CDR3 is built from 14 residues. The CDR3 spells CASSFLHPGSGYTF. As DNA, the CDR3 is TGTGCCAGCAGTTTCCTTCACCCCGGATCGGGCTACACCTTC.

This chain links TRBV4-3 with TRBJ1-6; a possible D gene is TRBD1 (6 bases). Between the trimmed V and J ends, which lost 4 bases and 7 bases, there was a span of 14 bases. Germline V gene lookup returns CDR1 LGHNA and CDR2 YSLEER. This CDR3 spans 15 amino acids. CDR3 in amino acids: CASSLSQQGNSPLHF. DNA for the CDR3: TGCGCCAGCAGCCTTAGCCAGCAGGGGAATTCACCCCTCCACTTT.

The V and J genes are TRBV28 and TRBJ2-3; 7 bases fit TRBD2. Per the germline V gene, CDR1 is MDHEN and CDR2 is SYDVKM. The length of the CDR3 is 15 residues. Losses at the gene ends were 2 bases for V and 6 bases for J; bases not matched to a gene: 8. The CDR3 here is CASSLLIAGRDTQYF. CDR3 nucleotides: TGTGCCAGCAGTTTACTAATAGCGGGCCGGGATACGCAGTATTTT. The entire variable domain, with the rest obtained from reference TRBV28 and TRBJ2-3, is as follows: DVKVTQSSRYLVKRTGEKVFLECVQDMDHENMFWYRQDPGLGLRLIYFSYDVKMKEKGDIPEGYSVSREKKERFSLILESASTNQTSMYLCASSLLIAGRDTQYFGPGTRLTVL.

The table lists this clonotype with a few counts. The rearrangement links TRBV6-2 or TRBV6-3 to TRBJ1-2; D not resolved. Germline lookup yields CDR1 MNHEY and CDR2 SVGEGT. Trimming stripped 4 bases from V and 0 bases from J, with 6 bases between. CDR3 length: 13 residues. CDR3 amino acids: CASSLTTNYGYTF. CDR3 nucleotides: TGTGCCAGCAGTTTGACTACTAACTATGGCTACACCTTC.

This chain uses TRBV7-9 with TRBJ2-7; 8 bases match TRBD2. Germline CDR1 SEHNR, CDR2 FQNEAQ (reference sequence). This CDR3 has 13 amino acids. V was clipped by 6 bases and J by 5 bases; unmatched bases: 6. The CDR3 spells CASSPAGADEQYF. The CDR3 DNA is TGTGCCAGCAGTCCAGCGGGAGCTGACGAGCAGTACTTC. The entire variable domain, with the rest obtained from reference TRBV7-9 and TRBJ2-7, is as follows: DTGVSQNPRHKITKRGQNVTFRCDPISEHNRLYWYRQTLGQGPEFLTYFQNEAQLEKSRLLSDRFSAERPKGSFSTLEIQRTEQGDSAMYLCASSPAGADEQYFGPGTRLTVT.

This clonotype was recorded only once. The chain carries TRBV9 and TRBJ2-7; the match to TRBD1 covers 12 bases. The germline gives CDR1 SGDLS, CDR2 YYNGEE. The CDR3 has 14 residues. V dropped 2 bases and J dropped 5; count of bases not matched to a gene: 2. CDR3 amino acids: CASSVGTGGDEQYF. CDR3 nucleotide sequence: TGTGCCAGCAGCGTTGGGACAGGGGGCGACGAGCAGTACTTC.

This clonotype was detected only a few times. The V call is TRBV6-5, the J call TRBJ2-7; a possible D gene is TRBD2 (5 bases). V was shortened by 0 bases and J by 3 bases, with 12 bases between the two germline ends. Per the germline V gene, CDR1 is MNHEY and CDR2 is SVGAGI. The CDR3 contains 15 residues. CDR3 in amino acids: CASSYSMIGLYEQYF. CDR3 nucleotide sequence: TGTGCCAGCAGTTACTCGATGATCGGACTCTACGAGCAGTACTTC.

This clonotype was observed once. The chain uses TRBV27 and TRBJ2-7; the D gene could be TRBD1 or TRBD2 (5 bases each). The length of the CDR3 is 16 residues. The V end lost 6 bases, the J end lost 1 base, and 19 bases lay between the germline ends. Germline assignment: CDR1 MNHEY and CDR2 SMNVEV (reference sequence). CDR3 nucleotides: TGTGCCAGCAGCCGACCCCCGGGACGGCTGTCCTACGAGCAGTACTTC. Translating it yields CASSRPPGRLSYEQYF.

The J gene is TRBJ1-6, the V gene TRBV7-9, with 11 bases aligning to TRBD1. The CDR3 loop spans 16 amino acids. The germline CDR1 and CDR2 sequences are SEHNR and FQNEAQ (reference sequence). Trimming removed 1 base from V and 9 bases from J; junction bases left unmatched: 5. CDR3 loop: CASSLGRTGGSSPLHF. CDR3 sequence (DNA): TGTGCCAGCAGCTTAGGGCGGACAGGGGGCAGTTCACCCCTCCACTTT.

The chain links TRBV6-1 to TRBJ1-2; 10 positions agree with TRBD1. V was clipped by 6 bases and J by 4 bases; unmatched bases: 8. This CDR3 contains 15 residues. From germline, CDR1 is MNHNS and CDR2 SASEGT. CDR3 DNA sequence: TGTGCCAGCAGCGATGACAGGGGGCATCTCTATGGCTACACCTTC. As protein: CASSDDRGHLYGYTF.

The V gene is TRBV7-9, the J gene TRBJ2-7, with 9 bases matching TRBD2. Germline CDR1 is SEHNR and CDR2 is FQNEAQ (reference sequence). This CDR3 region has 17 residues. J was trimmed by 0 bases and V by 0 bases; bases with no gene match: 6. The CDR3 DNA reads TGTGCCAGCAGCTTAGCGTCCAATAGCGGGAGCTCCTACGAGCAGTACTTC. It specifies CASSLASNSGSSYEQYF.

This chain joins TRBV5-4 and TRBJ1-1; D is undetermined. V lost 3 bases and J 6 bases, leaving 9 bases between the germline ends. The CDR3 extends over 12 amino acids. Germline CDR1 and CDR2: SGHNT and YYREEE (reference sequence). The CDR3 reads CASSSSKAEAFF. The CDR3 DNA sequence: TGTGCCAGCAGCTCTTCAAAGGCTGAAGCTTTCTTT.

The CDR3 reads CASSQGRQGNGYTF. The CDR3 region has the DNA TGCGCCAGCAGCCAAGGGAGACAGGGGAATGGCTACACCTTC. The chain carries TRBV4-1 and TRBJ1-2; 8 bases line up with TRBD1. The CDR3 totals 14 residues. The junction had 4 bases not matched to a gene; V was cut back by 1 base and J by 6 bases. Per the germline V gene, CDR1 is MGHRA and CDR2 is YSYEKL.

The chain joins TRBV20-1 to TRBJ2-7, with D tentatively TRBD1 (6 bases). Trimming left V 0 bases short and J 3 bases short, with 21 bases between. Looked up from germline, CDR1 is DFQATT and CDR2 is SNEGSKA (reference sequence). The CDR3 spans 17 residues. The CDR3 DNA reads as TGCAGTGCTAGAGATCGGGCAGGGACAACTTTACTCTACGAGCAGTACTTC. It yields the protein CSARDRAGTTLLYEQYF.